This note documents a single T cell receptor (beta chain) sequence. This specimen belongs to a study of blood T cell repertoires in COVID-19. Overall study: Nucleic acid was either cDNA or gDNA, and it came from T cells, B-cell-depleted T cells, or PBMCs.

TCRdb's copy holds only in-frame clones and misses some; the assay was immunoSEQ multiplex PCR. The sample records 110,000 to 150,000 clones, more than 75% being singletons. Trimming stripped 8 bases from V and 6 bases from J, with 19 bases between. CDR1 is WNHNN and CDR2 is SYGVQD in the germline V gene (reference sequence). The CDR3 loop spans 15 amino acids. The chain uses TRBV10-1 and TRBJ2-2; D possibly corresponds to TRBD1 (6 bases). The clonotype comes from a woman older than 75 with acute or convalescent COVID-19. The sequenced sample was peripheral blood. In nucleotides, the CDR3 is TGCGCCAGCTCGGGTCACAGGGCCCTTCCCGGGGAGCTGTTTTTT. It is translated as CASSGHRALPGELFF.